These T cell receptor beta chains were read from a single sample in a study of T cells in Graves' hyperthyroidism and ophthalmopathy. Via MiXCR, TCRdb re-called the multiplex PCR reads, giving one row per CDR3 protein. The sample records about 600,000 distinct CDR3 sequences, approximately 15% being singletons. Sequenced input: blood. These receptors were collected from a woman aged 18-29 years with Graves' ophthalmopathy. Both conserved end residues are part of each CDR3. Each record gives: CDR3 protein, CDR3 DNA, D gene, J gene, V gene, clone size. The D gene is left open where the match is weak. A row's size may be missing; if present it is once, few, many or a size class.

CDR3: CASGFPARTNEKLFF
DNA: TGTGCTAGTGGTTTTCCGGCCAGGACTAATGAAAAACTGTTTTTT
D: .
J: TRBJ1-4
V: TRBV12-5
size: .

CDR3: CASSYGREDDEQFF
DNA: TGTGCCAGCAGTTACGGGCGGGAAGACGATGAGCAGTTCTTC
D: .
J: TRBJ2-1
V: TRBV6-6
size: few

CDR3: CASSEGQETLHF
DNA: TGTGCCAGCAGTGAAGGGCAGGAGACCCTCCACTTT
D: .
J: TRBJ1-6
V: TRBV2
size: many

CDR3: CASSKAPRGRTSYEQYF
DNA: TGTGCCAGTAGCAAGGCGCCCCGCGGGAGGACATCCTACGAGCAGTACTTC
D: TRBD2
J: TRBJ2-7
V: TRBV19
size: many

CDR3: CASSKQGQGGYEQYF
DNA: TGTGCCAGCAGTAAACAGGGACAGGGAGGTTACGAGCAGTACTTC
D: TRBD1
J: TRBJ2-7
V: TRBV6-1
size: few

CDR3: CASARGGQPYEQYF
DNA: TGTGCCAGCGCCCGGGGGGGGCAGCCCTACGAGCAGTACTTC
D: TRBD2
J: TRBJ2-7
V: TRBV28
size: many

CDR3: CASSQGSGRTSEQYF
DNA: TGTGCCAGCAGCCAAGGTTCGGGCAGGACCAGCGAGCAGTACTTC
D: .
J: TRBJ2-7
V: TRBV3-1
size: many

CDR3: CASSFLRALSAYEQYF
DNA: TGTGCCAGCAGTTTCCTCAGGGCTTTATCGGCCTACGAGCAGTACTTC
D: .
J: TRBJ2-7
V: TRBV12-3/TRBV12-4
size: many

CDR3: CASSLAGSRVREQYF
DNA: TGTGCCAGCAGTCTAGCGGGATCAAGGGTAAGGGAGCAGTACTTC
D: TRBD2
J: TRBJ2-7
V: TRBV28
size: many

CDR3: CASSFAGGPSDEQFF
DNA: TGTGCCAGCAGTTTCGCGGGAGGGCCCTCGGATGAGCAGTTCTTC
D: TRBD2
J: TRBJ2-1
V: TRBV12-3/TRBV12-4
size: many

CDR3: CASSLGDSYYGYTF
DNA: TGTGCCAGCAGCTTAGGGGACAGTTACTATGGCTACACCTTC
D: TRBD1
J: TRBJ1-2
V: TRBV11-3
size: many

CDR3: CASSQDGSLYNEQFF
DNA: TGTGCCAGCAGCCAAGACGGGAGCCTCTACAATGAGCAGTTCTTC
D: .
J: TRBJ2-1
V: TRBV7-3
size: many

CDR3: CASSILRGRVYGYTF
DNA: TGTGCCAGTAGTATATTAAGGGGGCGCGTTTATGGCTACACCTTC
D: TRBD1
J: TRBJ1-2
V: TRBV19
size: .

CDR3: CASSLRDLEKLFF
DNA: TGTGCCAGCAGCTTAAGGGACCTGGAAAAACTGTTTTTT
D: .
J: TRBJ1-4
V: TRBV11-3
size: many

CDR3: CASSLTTGPSYEQYF
DNA: TGTGCCAGCAGTTTAACAACGGGGCCCTCCTACGAGCAGTACTTC
D: .
J: TRBJ2-7
V: TRBV12-3/TRBV12-4
size: many

CDR3: CASSGLANTGELFF
DNA: TGTGCCAGCAGTGGTCTAGCTAACACCGGGGAGCTGTTTTTT
D: .
J: TRBJ2-2
V: TRBV2
size: many

CDR3: CASSLQRLVLYNEQFF
DNA: TGCGCCAGCAGCCTTCAACGACTAGTACTATACAATGAGCAGTTCTTC
D: .
J: TRBJ2-1
V: TRBV7-2
size: .

CDR3: CASSQGTGLPQETQYF
DNA: TGTGCCAGCAGCCAAGGGACGGGACTCCCCCAAGAGACCCAGTACTTC
D: .
J: TRBJ2-5
V: TRBV3-1
size: many

CDR3: CASSQSPLANVLTF
DNA: TGTGCCAGCTCACAAAGCCCCCTGGCCAACGTCCTGACTTTC
D: .
J: TRBJ2-6
V: TRBV18
size: few

CDR3: CATSEGTSGSTDTQYF
DNA: TGTGCCACCAGTGAGGGGACTAGCGGCTCCACAGATACGCAGTATTTT
D: TRBD2
J: TRBJ2-3
V: TRBV24-1
size: once

CDR3: CASSPGLAGGGADTQYF
DNA: TGCGCCAGCAGCCCGGGACTAGCGGGAGGGGGGGCAGATACGCAGTATTTT
D: TRBD2
J: TRBJ2-3
V: TRBV5-1
size: many

CDR3: CASSRGGAGQPQHF
DNA: TGTGCCAGCAGCCGGGGGGGCGCTGGACAGCCCCAGCATTTT
D: .
J: TRBJ1-5
V: TRBV13
size: few

CDR3: CAWNTPADTQYF
DNA: TGTGCCTGGAACACCCCCGCAGATACGCAGTATTTT
D: .
J: TRBJ2-3
V: TRBV30
size: many

CDR3: CASGLGADISTDTQYF
DNA: TGTGCTAGTGGTTTAGGGGCAGACATTAGCACAGATACGCAGTATTTT
D: .
J: TRBJ2-3
V: TRBV12-5
size: many

CDR3: CAGLGGESDATNEKLFF
DNA: TGTGCCGGGCTCGGGGGGGAGTCCGATGCAACTAATGAAAAACTGTTTTTT
D: .
J: TRBJ1-4
V: TRBV6-1
size: .